This passage covers 16 T cell receptor beta chains from one sample sequenced in a study of blood T cell repertoires in COVID-19. Data came from immunoSEQ multiplex PCR; TCRdb stores just in-frame clones and leaves some out. The sample consists of a few hundred thousand clones, roughly nine tenths of them appearing once. What was sequenced was peripheral blood. Receptor source: a woman aged 40 to 49 who had recovered from COVID-19.

As for this clone: Other nucleotide sequences in the sample specify the same CDR3. This sequence joins TRBV12-3 or TRBV12-4 and TRBJ1-1; D might be TRBD1 (5 bases). The V gene lost 5 bases and the J gene lost 5 bases, with 6 bases spanning the gap. The CDR3 has 11 residues. The CDR3 loop reads CASSRGTEAFF. The CDR3 nucleotides are TGTGCCAGCAGTAGGGGAACTGAAGCTTTCTTT.

This sequence joins TRBV19 and TRBJ1-5; D is unclear. This CDR3 has 15 amino acids. Germline V lookup: CDR1 LNHDA, CDR2 SQIVND (reference sequence). V lost 3 bases to trimming and J lost 0 bases, with 9 bases between them. DNA of the CDR3: TGTGCCAGTAGTATTTCTGGGCTTAGCAATCAGCCCCAGCATTTT. It yields the protein CASSISGLSNQPQHF.

The sample holds a few counts of this clone. J is TRBJ2-3 and V is TRBV4-3; the match to TRBD2 covers 11 bases. There are 18 residues in the CDR3. CDR1 is LGHNA, CDR2 YSLEER, per germline. The trim removed 0 bases at V and 6 bases at J, leaving 11 bases unmatched. The DNA of the CDR3 is TGCGCCAGCAGCCAAGATACCCTAGCGGGAGGTCGGGCGGATACGCAGTATTTT. Translated, it gives CASSQDTLAGGRADTQYF.

The CDR3 region has the DNA TGTGCCAGCAGCGGAATCAGCATAACGGGAAATGAGCAGTTCTTC. This codes for CASSGISITGNEQFF. V and J are TRBV2 and TRBJ2-1; D is possibly TRBD2 (5 bases). Germline loops: CDR1 SNHLY, CDR2 FYNNEI. The CDR3 is 15 amino acids. Trimming left V 6 bases short and J 7 bases short, with 19 bases between.

This chain links TRBV27 with TRBJ1-6, with D possibly TRBD1 on 6 matching bases. The CDR3 is 16 amino acids. The germline gives CDR1 MNHEY, CDR2 SMNVEV (reference sequence). V was cut by 4 bases and J by 9 bases, with 19 bases left in between. The CDR3 nucleotides read TGTGCCAGCAGTTACCTCACGAGGGGGGGAGGTTCACCCCTCCACTTT. Amino acids: CASSYLTRGGGSPLHF.

The CDR3 here is CASSVSSVYQETQYF. The CDR3 region has the DNA TGTGCCAGCAGCGTAAGTTCGGTCTACCAAGAGACCCAGTACTTC. The chain couples TRBV7-2 to TRBJ2-5; D uncertain. From germline, CDR1 is SGHTA and CDR2 FQGNSA. The CDR3 is 15 amino acids. Trimming pared 5 bases from V and 0 bases from J, leaving 13 bases between.

The V and J genes are TRBV6-4 and TRBJ2-7, with a possible D match to TRBD1 (5 bases). CDR3 length equals 15 residues. With 6 bases removed from V and 3 bases from J, the gap between germline ends came to 18 bases. Germline V gene lookup returns CDR1 MRHNA and CDR2 SNTAGT. This CDR3 is CASRAAGPHFYEQYV. The CDR3 DNA is TGTGCCAGCAGAGCAGCAGGGCCCCACTTCTACGAGCAGTACGTC.

The chain combines TRBV29-1 with TRBJ2-7; D not resolved. This CDR3 is built from 15 residues. The germline gives CDR1 SQVTM, CDR2 ANQGSEA. Trimming removed 5 bases from V and 3 bases from J, with 20 bases in between. CDR3: CSVPSSFLSYYEQYV. CDR3 in DNA: TGCAGCGTTCCTTCAAGTTTTTTGTCCTACTACGAGCAGTACGTC.

The genes are TRBV9 and TRBJ2-3, with 7 bases matching TRBD1. Germline-derived CDR1 and CDR2 are SGDLS and YYNGEE. The CDR3 covers 14 residues. V gave up 4 bases and J gave up 4 bases; unmatched junction bases: 6. CDR3: CASSLWTGSDTQYF. The CDR3 bases are TGTGCCAGCAGCCTATGGACAGGTTCAGATACGCAGTATTTT.

V usage is TRBV9 and J usage is TRBJ1-1; 11 bases are shared with TRBD1. The CDR3 totals 17 residues. Trimming cost V 0 bases and J 2 bases; bases outside gene matches: 6. Per the germline V gene, CDR1 is SGDLS and CDR2 is YYNGEE. CDR3 sequence: CASSVAGTGGLNTEAFF. CDR3 sequence (DNA): TGTGCCAGCAGCGTAGCCGGGACAGGGGGATTAAACACTGAAGCTTTCTTT.

The CDR3 DNA sequence: TGTGCCAGTAGTCCGACGGGGACAGGTTCTAACTATGGCTACACCTTC. Translating gives CASSPTGTGSNYGYTF. V gene TRBV19 combines with J gene TRBJ1-2; the match to TRBD1 covers 8 bases. Looked up from germline, CDR1 is LNHDA and CDR2 is SQIVND (reference sequence). The trim removed 5 bases at V and 0 bases at J, leaving 8 bases unmatched. This CDR3 contains 16 residues.

In its sample, this clone was seen a few times. The chain recombines TRBV7-9 with TRBJ2-7; a weak D match, TRBD2 (5 bases). This CDR3 has 14 residues. Germline loops: CDR1 SEHNR, CDR2 FQNEAQ (reference sequence). The V and J ends lost 5 bases and 3 bases respectively, with 14 bases between them. CDR3 in amino acids: CASSPPPGVYEQYF. CDR3 DNA: TGTGCCAGCAGCCCACCACCCGGGGTCTACGAGCAGTACTTC.

The chain recombines TRBV7-8 with TRBJ1-5; 7 positions match TRBD1. The CDR3 is 16 amino acids. After removal of 1 base from V and 6 bases from J, the junction contained 9 bases not matched to a gene. Germline CDR1 reads SGHVS; CDR2 reads FQNEAQ. CDR3 loop: CASSLEAGGTGQPQHF. CDR3 in DNA: TGTGCCAGCAGCTTAGAGGCAGGGGGAACGGGTCAGCCCCAGCATTTT.

This rearrangement joins TRBV7-7 to TRBJ2-2, with 12 nucleotides matching TRBD2. The CDR3 spans 15 residues. V was pared by 7 bases and J by 3 bases, with 3 bases of the junction left unmatched. Germline V gene lookup returns CDR1 SSHAT and CDR2 FNYEAQ (reference sequence). This CDR3 reads CASTRLAGDTGELFF. CDR3 nucleotide sequence: TGTGCCAGCACCAGACTAGCGGGGGACACCGGGGAGCTGTTTTTT.

The chain has TRBV5-1 and TRBJ1-4; 10 bases agree with TRBD1. The CDR3 has 14 residues. V trimming: 3 bases; J trimming: 8 bases; junction bases outside the gene matches: 4. Germline V gene data show CDR1 as SGHRS and CDR2 as YFSETQ. CDR3 nucleotides: TGCGCCAGCAGCTGTGAGACAGGGGGCGAAAAACTGTTTTTT. Translating it yields CASSCETGGEKLFF.

The CDR3 spells CATSLGLAGTNTGELFF. DNA of the CDR3: TGTGCCACCAGCTTGGGACTAGCGGGGACAAACACCGGGGAGCTGTTTTTT. The V call is TRBV24-1, the J call TRBJ2-2, with 13 bases lining up with TRBD2. The V segment lost 7 bases and the J segment 2 bases; nucleotides outside the gene matches: 6. Germline V lookup: CDR1 KGHDR, CDR2 SFDVKD. The CDR3 is made up of 17 amino acids.